The rows below give T cell receptor beta chains drawn from one sample of a study of blood T cell repertoires in COVID-19. Clones were sequenced by immunoSEQ multiplex PCR, and TCRdb holds only the in-frame ones, with some missing. This table holds 240,000 or so clones, 80% to 85% found once. The sample comprised peripheral blood. Receptor source: a woman aged 60-75 years with active or convalescent COVID-19. Each CDR3 is given with its conserved first and last residue. D genes are given only for firm matches. For some rows the clone size is stated as once, few or many, or as a class when expanded; others skip it.

>.|.|TRBJ1-6|TRBV5-1
TGCGCCAGCAGCTTGGAGGCGGCGGCTCCCCTCCACTTT
CASSLEAAAPLHF
>.|TRBD1|TRBJ1-6|TRBV12-5
TGTGCTAGTGGTTTGGGACAGGGCAGCTCCTATAATTCACCCCTCCACTTT
CASGLGQGSSYNSPLHF
>.|.|TRBJ1-2|TRBV4-3
TGCGCCAGCAGCAAAAGCCCCTACGTCGTCGGTGGCTACACCTTC
CASSKSPYVVGGYTF
>.|TRBD1|TRBJ2-5|TRBV3-1/TRBV3-2
TGTGCCAGCAGCCAAGATTCGACAGGGGGTTGGACCCAGTACTTC
CASSQDSTGGWTQYF
>many|TRBD1|TRBJ2-2|TRBV7-9
TGTGCCAGCAGCTCGACAGGGTTAGGCGGGGAGCTGTTTTTT
CASSSTGLGGELFF
>.|TRBD2|TRBJ2-1|TRBV19
TGTGCCAGCCGGGACTACCATTACAATGAGCAGTTCTTC
CASRDYHYNEQFF
>few|.|TRBJ1-4|TRBV28
TGTGCCAGCAGTCCCCCTTATGCAACTAATGAAAAACTGTTTTTT
CASSPPYATNEKLFF
>.|.|TRBJ2-1|TRBV6-4
TGTGCCAGCAAGCAAGAAAGCTCCTACAATGAGCAGTTCTTC
CASKQESSYNEQFF
>.|TRBD1|TRBJ1-6|TRBV5-1
TGCGCCAGCAGCTGGGACAGATCTCTCAATTCACCCCTCCACTTT
CASSWDRSLNSPLHF
>.|.|TRBJ1-2|TRBV2
TGTGCCAGCCACAGCGGGTCTCAAGCCCCTAACTATGGCTACACCTTC
CASHSGSQAPNYGYTF
>.|TRBD1|TRBJ2-2|TRBV9
TGTGCCAGCAGCGTGTTACAGGGGACGACCGGGGAGCTGTTTTTT
CASSVLQGTTGELFF
>.|TRBD1|TRBJ1-1|TRBV10-3
TGTGCCATCAGGGCAGGGGGCGGGAACACTGAAGCTTTCTTT
CAIRAGGGNTEAFF
>.|.|TRBJ1-6|TRBV2
TGTGCCAGCAGTGAGTTGACGGGGGTTCACTATAATTCACCCCTCCACTTT
CASSELTGVHYNSPLHF
>.|.|TRBJ2-1|TRBV7-9
TGTGCCAGCAGCCGGGACTCCGGCTCCTACAATGAGCAGTTCTTC
CASSRDSGSYNEQFF
>.|.|TRBJ1-2|TRBV7-9
TGTGCCAGCAGCTTACCCTCGGGGAGGGGTAACTATGGCTACACCTTC
CASSLPSGRGNYGYTF
>.|.|TRBJ2-1|TRBV27
TGTGCCAGCAGTTTGGGGGGGGGCACCTACAATGAGCAGTTCTTC
CASSLGGGTYNEQFF
>.|.|TRBJ1-2|TRBV5-1
TGCGCCAGCAGCTTGGGCGATAACTATGGCTACACCTTC
CASSLGDNYGYTF
>few|.|TRBJ1-2|TRBV18
TGTGCCAGCTCACCCCAAGGGGAAGGCGGCTACACCTTC
CASSPQGEGGYTF
>.|TRBD1|TRBJ2-7|TRBV19
TGTGCCAGTAGTATAGGGACAGGGGGCCACGAGCAGTACTTC
CASSIGTGGHEQYF
>.|TRBD1|TRBJ2-7|TRBV7-2
TGTGCCAGCAGCTCCCCCCCCGGACAGGCAATAACCTACGAGCAGTACTTC
CASSSPPGQAITYEQYF
>.|.|TRBJ1-5|TRBV19
TGTGCCAGTAGTCCGAGGACAGATAGCAATCAGCCCCAGCATTTT
CASSPRTDSNQPQHF
>.|.|TRBJ1-1|TRBV5-1
TGCGCCAGCAGCTTGTCGGGGGCTGAAGCTTTCTTT
CASSLSGAEAFF
>.|.|TRBJ1-6|TRBV30
TGTGCCTGGACCCAACTTCGCTCCTATAATTCACCCCTCCACTTT
CAWTQLRSYNSPLHF
>once|TRBD1|TRBJ1-1|TRBV5-1
TGCGCCAGCAGCTTGGCAGGGACAGGGGTAGGAACTGAAGCTTTCTTT
CASSLAGTGVGTEAFF
>.|TRBD2|TRBJ2-7|TRBV23-1
TGCGCCACCGAAACGGGACTAGCGGGGCACGAGCAGTACTTC
CATETGLAGHEQYF
>.|TRBD1|TRBJ2-7|TRBV3-1/TRBV3-2
TGTGCCAGCAGCCCGGGACAGTTTGTCTACGAGCAGTACTTC
CASSPGQFVYEQYF
>.|.|TRBJ1-4|TRBV3-1/TRBV3-2
TGTGCCAGCAGCCAATCTCCCGGGGCAGGGGATGAAAAACTGTTTTTT
CASSQSPGAGDEKLFF
>.|.|TRBJ2-7|TRBV21-1
TGTGCCAGCAGCAAAGGGGGGGGAGACAAGCCCTACGAGCAGTACTTC
CASSKGGGDKPYEQYF
>.|TRBD2|TRBJ2-5|TRBV5-1
TGCGCCAGCAGCTTGAGCGGGGAAGGGCAAGAGACCCAGTACTTC
CASSLSGEGQETQYF
>.|TRBD1|TRBJ1-6|TRBV6-5
TGTGCCAGCAGGGGGGACAGGGTGGCTTCACCCCTCCACTTT
CASRGDRVASPLHF
>.|TRBD2|TRBJ2-1|TRBV28
TGTGCCAGCAGTTTCAGGAGCGGGGGGGCCAGTGAGCAGTTCTTC
CASSFRSGGASEQFF
>once|.|TRBJ2-7|TRBV21-1
TGTGCCAGCAGCAAAGCGGCAGGCGAAATGTACGAGCAGTACTTC
CASSKAAGEMYEQYF
>.|.|TRBJ2-3|TRBV6-2/TRBV6-3
TGTGCCAGCAGTCCCGCGGATACGCAGTATTTT
CASSPADTQYF
>once|TRBD1|TRBJ1-5|TRBV27
TGTGCCAGCGGAGGGGGCGGGTGGCAGCCCCAGCATTTT
CASGGGGWQPQHF
>.|TRBD2|TRBJ2-7|TRBV13
TGTGCCAGCAGCTTAGGCGGACTAGGGACCTACGAGCAGTACTTC
CASSLGGLGTYEQYF
>once|.|TRBJ1-1|TRBV18
TGTGCCAGCTCACCCCGACAGGTTAACACTGAAGCTTTCTTT
CASSPRQVNTEAFF
>.|TRBD2|TRBJ2-1|TRBV19
TGTGCCAGTAGGTCCCCGAGCGGGGGGGCTAATGAGCAGTTCTTC
CASRSPSGGANEQFF
>once|.|TRBJ1-6|TRBV21-1
TGTGCCAGCAGCAAGGCGGGGGTCGGTGGTTGTGATTCACCCCTCCACTTT
CASSKAGVGGCDSPLHF
>.|TRBD2|TRBJ2-3|TRBV5-1
TGCGCCAGCAGCTTGATGCCTAGCGGCACTAGCACAGATACGCAGTATTTT
CASSLMPSGTSTDTQYF
>.|.|TRBJ2-6|TRBV7-9
TGTGCCAGCAGCTCTCAGGGTCTGAGGTCTGGGGCCAACGTCCTGACTTTC
CASSSQGLRSGANVLTF